This TCR beta chain was obtained from a study of T cells after yellow fever vaccination. MiXCR, applied by TCRdb to the 5' RACE reads, yields one record per CDR3 protein. The table has 510,000 or so distinct CDR3 sequences, 15% to 20% seen once. This clonotype was detected a few times. This CDR3 has 15 residues. Per germline, CDR1 SGHTA and CDR2 FQGNSA. Trimming at V came to 5 bases and at J to 4 bases, leaving 5 bases not matched to a gene. The gene calls are TRBV7-2 and TRBJ2-5; TRBD2 aligns across 12 bases. This clonotype was obtained from a man aged 30-40 years who received the YFV17D yellow fever vaccine. The sequences come from PBMCs, collected 15 days after the yellow fever booster vaccination. The CDR3 bases are TGTGCCAGCAGCAACCGACTAGCGGGAGTAGAGACCCAGTACTTC. Protein: CASSNRLAGVETQYF.